This T cell receptor beta chain was found in a study of CD4+ T cells in melanoma. Clones were read by immunoSEQ multiplex PCR, and TCRdb kept only the in-frame ones, dropping some. The sample records over 45,000 clones, roughly 69% being singletons. CDR1 is MNHEY and CDR2 is SVGAGI in the germline V gene. With V trimmed by 6 bases and J by 8 bases, 7 bases remained unmatched. The CDR3 is 15 amino acids. The TCR originated in a human donor with melanoma. Sequencing input: tumor tissue. The rearrangement joins TRBV6-5 to TRBJ1-6, with 10 bases that match TRBD1. The CDR3 here is CASSYGTGAHSPLHF. DNA for the CDR3: TGTGCCAGCAGCTACGGGACAGGGGCTCATTCACCCCTCCACTTT.